The 4 T cell receptor beta chains below were found in one sample sequenced in a study of radiotherapy plus CTLA-4 blockade in lung cancer. The method was immunoSEQ multiplex PCR; TCRdb's version includes in-frame clones alone and lacks a portion of them. The sample lists 45,000 or so clones; roughly 90% were seen once. The sample consisted of peripheral blood, taken from a patient treated with radiotherapy plus ipilimumab. These receptors were obtained from a human donor with non-small cell lung cancer whose response to radiotherapy plus ipilimumab could not be evaluated.

This sequence joins TRBV2 and TRBJ1-3; 7 bases agree with TRBD1. Germline V CDR1 and CDR2: SNHLY, FYNNEI. The CDR3 has 13 residues. The junction had 2 bases not matched to a gene; V was cut back by 6 bases and J by 3 bases. CDR3 sequence: CASRGTVGNTIYF. CDR3 sequence (DNA): TGTGCCAGCAGGGGGACAGTTGGAAACACCATATATTTT.

The rearrangement joins TRBV19 to TRBJ1-2; D is undetermined. CDR3 size: 13 residues. Between the trimmed V and J ends, which lost 10 bases and 3 bases, there was a span of 15 bases. Germline CDR1 and CDR2: LNHDA and SQIVND (reference sequence). The CDR3 DNA reads as TGTGCCATTTCGGGGTACGGGGACTATGGCTACACCTTC. Amino acid sequence: CAISGYGDYGYTF.

This clone appeared a few times. The chain couples TRBV10-3 to TRBJ2-7; 8 bases are a match to TRBD2. V was pared by 4 bases and J by 4 bases, with 3 bases of the junction left unmatched. CDR1 and CDR2 (germline): ENHRY, SYGVKD. This CDR3 has 13 amino acids. The CDR3 sequence: CAISGASGYEQYF. DNA of the CDR3: TGTGCCATCAGTGGGGCTAGCGGGTACGAGCAGTACTTC.

This chain joins TRBV19 and TRBJ2-1, with D perhaps matching TRBD2 (7 bases). V was cut by 10 bases and J by 13 bases, with 17 bases left in between. Germline V gives CDR1 LNHDA, CDR2 SQIVND (reference sequence). This CDR3 has 11 residues. CDR3 sequence reads: CATARGGLQFF. The CDR3 region has the DNA TGTGCCACCGCGAGGGGGGGACTACAGTTCTTC. The whole variable domain, remainder taken from reference TRBV19 and TRBJ2-1, is DGGITQSPKYLFRKEGQNVTLSCEQNLNHDAMYWYRQDPGQGLRLIYYSQIVNDFQKGDIAEGYSVSREKKESFPLTVTSAQKNPTAFYLCATARGGLQFFGPGTRLTVL.